Below, 7 T cell receptor beta chains from the same sample are listed, as sequenced in a study of shared clonotypes between healthy human individuals. Measured with immunoSEQ multiplex PCR; TCRdb has only the in-frame clones, and not every one. Of about 2.4 million clones listed, 93% were seen once; the top ten hold around 0.4%. Sample: naive CD4+ T cells from PBMCs. The subset is: CD45RA+ positively selected. Receptors were obtained from a man between 18 and 29 years old in good health. Some clones in this sample may be carry-over from other donors' samples.

The genes are TRBV9 and TRBJ2-7, with D possibly TRBD1 on 6 matching bases. This CDR3 has 15 amino acids. Germline V lookup: CDR1 SGDLS, CDR2 YYNGEE. With 2 bases removed from V and 6 bases from J, the gap between germline ends came to 18 bases. The CDR3 nucleotides are TGTGCCAGCAGCGTTACCGGGACAACCCCGTCCGAGCAGTACTTC. Translating gives CASSVTGTTPSEQYF.

The V gene is TRBV9, the J gene TRBJ2-3, with D maybe TRBD2 (6 bases). The CDR3 is 14 residues long. Trimming took off 6 bases at V and 0 bases at J, with 11 bases between the two ends. The germline CDR1 and CDR2 sequences are SGDLS and YYNGEE. CDR3 protein: CASKGGQSTDTQYF. The CDR3 bases are TGTGCCAGCAAAGGAGGGCAAAGCACAGATACGCAGTATTTT.

The sample holds one count of this clone. J is TRBJ2-3 and V is TRBV27; 7 bases match TRBD2. Germline values: CDR1 MNHEY, CDR2 SMNVEV (reference sequence). The CDR3 covers 13 residues. The V segment lost 6 bases and the J segment 8 bases; nucleotides outside the gene matches: 8. The CDR3 nucleotides read TGTGCCAGCAGGCCCGGGAGGCTGGGTACGCAGTATTTT. This sequence encodes CASRPGRLGTQYF.

This clone came up once. The V gene is TRBV4-1, the J gene TRBJ2-1; 8 positions agree with TRBD2. Germline assignment: CDR1 MGHRA and CDR2 YSYEKL. CDR3 length: 15 residues. V was pared by 3 bases and J by 8 bases, with 9 bases of the junction left unmatched. CDR3 nucleotides: TGCGCCAGCAGCCACAACGAGCGGGAGTACTATGAGCAGTTCTTC. The encoded protein is CASSHNEREYYEQFF.

The chain joins TRBV6-1 to TRBJ2-3; 10 nucleotides match TRBD1. This CDR3 has 17 residues. Unmatched junction bases numbered 12, after V lost 3 bases and J lost 6 bases. The germline gives CDR1 MNHNS, CDR2 SASEGT. The CDR3 loop reads CASSERRVGQGSDTQYF. The DNA of the CDR3 is TGTGCCAGCAGTGAGCGGCGAGTGGGACAGGGGTCGGATACGCAGTATTTT.

This clone was observed a single time. DNA for the CDR3: TGTGCCAGCAGTTTAGGGACAGGGGTCGGGAAACTGTTTTTT. Its protein product is CASSLGTGVGKLFF. The chain employs TRBV28 and TRBJ1-4; the match to TRBD1 covers 10 bases. Germline assignment: CDR1 MDHEN and CDR2 SYDVKM. This CDR3 spans 14 amino acids. J gave up 11 bases and V 2 bases, and 5 bases lay outside the gene matches.

V and J are TRBV9 and TRBJ2-1; tentatively, D is TRBD2 (6 bases). The CDR3 runs to 16 residues. Germline CDR1 and CDR2: SGDLS and YYNGEE. V shed 4 bases and J shed 5 bases, with 19 bases lying between them. CDR3 sequence: CASSRRRVAIDNEQFF. The DNA of the CDR3 is TGTGCCAGCAGCCGAAGGAGGGTAGCGATCGACAATGAGCAGTTCTTC.